A single sample is the source of the 8 T cell receptor beta chains below, sequenced in a study of response to subunit inactivated influenza vaccine. In TCRdb, the RT-PCR reads were re-called with MiXCR into one record per CDR3 protein. The sample includes hundreds of thousands of distinct CDR3 sequences, around 10% seen only once; the top ten take more than 9.5%. The sample was also reused in another study, on T cells expressing NK-cell markers. That study reports: TCR beta cDNA was generated via 5'RACE template switching incorporating UMIs.

Source: PBMCs from blood, taken on the day of vaccination. These TCRs come from a man over 45 who received an inactivated influenza vaccine.

This clonotype was detected ten times or more. V usage is TRBV12-3 or TRBV12-4 and J usage is TRBJ1-1; tentative D call: TRBD1 (6 bases). CDR3 length: 11 amino acids. V dropped 4 bases and J dropped 9 bases, with 9 bases sitting between them. DNA of the CDR3: TGTGCCAGCAGTTCCGGGACAAAAGCTTTCTTT. Encoded protein: CASSSGTKAFF.

In its sample, this clonotype was seen a few times. The CDR3 loop reads CASSLAVTGSYEQYF. The DNA for the CDR3 is TGTGCCAGCAGCTTAGCGGTGACAGGCTCCTACGAGCAGTACTTC. This sequence joins TRBV7-8 and TRBJ2-7, with D tentatively TRBD1 (6 bases). CDR1 SGHVS and CDR2 FQNEAQ come from the germline V gene. Trimming stripped 0 bases from V and 0 bases from J, with 9 bases between. The CDR3 is 15 residues long.

This clonotype was seen a handful of times. The chain carries TRBV6-1 and TRBJ2-7, with D tentatively TRBD1 (5 bases). This CDR3 spans 13 amino acids. The germline CDR1 and CDR2 sequences are MNHNS and SASEGT. Between the trimmed V and J ends, which lost 7 bases and 3 bases, there was a span of 13 bases. CDR3 protein: CASTSGSLYEQYF. The CDR3 DNA follows: TGTGCCAGCACGTCAGGGTCGCTCTACGAGCAGTACTTC.

In its sample, this clonotype was seen many times. The V gene is TRBV7-7, the J gene TRBJ2-5; D is unclear. The germline V and J ends were trimmed by 2 bases and 5 bases, with 9 bases remaining between them. The germline CDR1 and CDR2 sequences are SSHAT and FNYEAQ (reference sequence). The CDR3 is 13 amino acids. CDR3 bases: TGTGCCAGCAGCTTACATGGAACGGAGACCCAGTACTTC. Translation gives CASSLHGTETQYF.

The V gene is TRBV10-3, the J gene TRBJ2-3, with D tentatively TRBD1 (5 bases). The V gene lost 4 bases and the J gene lost 4 bases, with 15 bases spanning the gap. There are 15 residues in the CDR3. CDR1 and CDR2 from the germline V gene are ENHRY and SYGVKD. The CDR3 spells CAISGKGNGPDTQYF. The CDR3, as DNA: TGTGCCATCAGTGGAAAGGGGAATGGTCCAGATACGCAGTATTTT.

This clonotype was seen a handful of times. The CDR3 region has the DNA TGTGCCATCAGTCCCGGGACAGGGGCCTACAATGAGCAGTTCTTC. Translating gives CAISPGTGAYNEQFF. The chain carries TRBV10-3 and TRBJ2-1, with 10 bases matching TRBD1. Trimming took 5 bases from V and 2 from J; bases not matched to a gene: 3. The CDR3 extends over 15 amino acids. Germline V gene sequence: CDR1 ENHRY, CDR2 SYGVKD.

Concerning this clonotype itself: Just one base apart from a much larger clone, this may be a read error. V usage is TRBV15 and J usage is TRBJ2-3; D tentatively reads TRBD1 or TRBD2 (6 bases each). Germline V gene lookup returns CDR1 LNHNV and CDR2 YYDKDF (reference sequence). The CDR3 length is 13 residues. CDR3 in DNA: TGTGCCGCCAGCAGAGGGGGGCTAGATACGCAGTATTTT. Translating gives CAASRGGLDTQYF.

This clonotype turned up a few times. The gene calls are TRBV12-3 or TRBV12-4 and TRBJ1-6; D remains ambiguous. CDR3 length: 13 residues. Deletions cut 3 bases from V and 6 bases from J, with 6 bases between. CDR3 residues: CASSFEVNSPLHF. For the CDR3, the DNA is TGTGCCAGCAGTTTTGAAGTTAATTCACCCCTCCACTTT.